These T cell receptor beta chains were read from a single sample in a study of T cells after yellow fever vaccination. TCRdb re-called the 5' RACE reads through MiXCR, storing one row per CDR3 protein. The sample holds 500,000 to 650,000 distinct CDR3 sequences, about 12% seen once. Sequenced material: PBMCs, taken on the day of the yellow fever booster vaccination. The source is a man younger than 40 who received the YFV17D yellow fever vaccine. Both conserved end residues are part of each CDR3. The D gene is left open where the match is weak. Not all rows give a size; the values are once, few, many and, for expanded clones, a class.

J | size | V | D | CDR3 | DNA
TRBJ2-5 | few | TRBV15 | - | CATSRDRGARETQYF | TGTGCCACCAGCAGAGACAGGGGGGCTCGAGAGACCCAGTACTTC
TRBJ2-3 | few | TRBV7-9 | - | CASSLSGSATDTQYF | TGTGCCAGCAGCTTGTCCGGGAGTGCCACAGATACGCAGTATTTT
TRBJ2-1 | few | TRBV7-9 | - | CASSLPAEQFF | TGTGCCAGCAGCTTGCCGGCAGAGCAGTTCTTC
TRBJ2-1 | many | TRBV12-3/TRBV12-4 | TRBD2 | CASSFSGRPNEQFF | TGTGCCAGCAGTTTTAGCGGGAGACCCAATGAGCAGTTCTTC
TRBJ1-5 | many | TRBV7-2 | - | CASSLNRAVQPQHF | TGTGCCAGCAGCTTGAACAGGGCAGTCCAGCCCCAGCATTTT
TRBJ2-5 | few | TRBV20-1 | - | CSAVMGWETQYF | TGCAGTGCCGTTATGGGGTGGGAGACCCAGTACTTC
TRBJ1-5 | few | TRBV20-1 | - | CSAPRTGANQPQHF | TGCAGTGCCCCCCGGACGGGGGCTAATCAGCCCCAGCATTTT
TRBJ2-7 | - | TRBV12-3/TRBV12-4 | - | CASSLDRDYYEQYF | TGTGCCAGCAGTTTAGACAGGGACTACTACGAGCAGTACTTC
TRBJ2-3 | - | TRBV10-3 | - | CAITQSDTSTDTQYF | TGTGCCATCACGCAATCGGATACTAGCACAGATACGCAGTATTTT
TRBJ2-7 | - | TRBV20-1 | - | CSAGQNYEQYF | TGCAGTGCCGGACAGAACTACGAGCAGTACTTC
TRBJ1-2 | - | TRBV29-1 | - | CSAYREKAYTF | TGCAGCGCGTATCGGGAAAAGGCCTACACCTTC
TRBJ2-2 | - | TRBV27 | TRBD2 | CASSSSGRLGELFF | TGTGCCAGCAGTTCAAGCGGGAGACTTGGGGAGCTGTTTTTT
TRBJ2-5 | few | TRBV5-4 | - | CASSLWAPQETQYF | TGTGCCAGCAGCTTGTGGGCTCCTCAAGAGACCCAGTACTTC
TRBJ2-1 | - | TRBV4-3 | - | CASSQVQGFINEQFF | TGCGCCAGCAGCCAAGTACAGGGATTCATCAATGAGCAGTTCTTC
TRBJ2-7 | - | TRBV27 | TRBD1 | CASKQGQGPEQYF | TGTGCCAGCAAGCAGGGACAGGGGCCCGAGCAGTACTTC
TRBJ2-7 | few | TRBV7-2 | - | CASSSARSEQYF | TGTGCCAGCAGCTCCGCACGGAGCGAGCAGTACTTC
TRBJ1-1 | few | TRBV6-1 | - | CASRIPGGTEAFF | TGTGCCAGCAGGATACCTGGGGGCACTGAAGCTTTCTTT
TRBJ2-4 | - | TRBV4-2 | TRBD2 | CASSRPGTSEGIQYF | TGTGCCAGCAGTCGGCCCGGGACTAGCGAGGGCATTCAGTACTTC
TRBJ2-4 | few | TRBV28 | TRBD2 | CASSLAGPAKNIQYF | TGTGCCAGCAGCTTAGCGGGACCAGCCAAAAACATTCAGTACTTC
TRBJ2-3 | - | TRBV29-1 | - | CSVVSGGTDTQYF | TGCAGCGTTGTCTCGGGAGGCACAGATACGCAGTATTTT
TRBJ2-2 | - | TRBV7-9 | - | CASSLNSPNTGELFF | TGTGCCAGCAGCCTTAATTCACCGAACACCGGGGAGCTGTTTTTT
TRBJ2-2 | - | TRBV7-2 | - | CASSPYVTPTGELFF | TGTGCCAGCAGCCCCTACGTGACACCCACCGGGGAGCTGTTTTTT
TRBJ1-3 | few | TRBV5-1 | - | CASSSGTISTGNTIYF | TGCGCCAGCAGCTCCGGGACAATCTCCACTGGAAACACCATATATTTT
TRBJ2-1 | - | TRBV7-9 | - | CASSLGLGTGYEQFF | TGTGCCAGCAGCTTAGGACTTGGTACGGGCTATGAGCAGTTCTTC